The 30 T cell receptor beta chains given below trace back to one sample, sequenced in a study of blood T cell repertoires in COVID-19. The table came from immunoSEQ multiplex PCR; TCRdb's copy has only in-frame clones and leaves some out. Of around 300,000 clones in the sample, approximately 89% were seen once. The sequencing sample was made of PBMCs or T cells enriched from blood (not recorded which). The origin of the receptors is a woman aged 18-29 years who had recovered from COVID-19.

This rearrangement joins TRBV11-2 to TRBJ2-1, with D perhaps matching TRBD2 (6 bases). In germline, CDR1 is SGHAT, CDR2 FQNNGV. The CDR3 is made up of 15 amino acids. V was trimmed by 4 bases and J by 2 bases, leaving 12 bases between them. CDR3 in amino acids: CASSSVRGTYNEQFF. Written as DNA, the CDR3 is TGTGCCAGCAGCTCGGTCCGGGGGACCTACAATGAGCAGTTCTTC.

This sequence joins TRBV7-2 and TRBJ2-3; 12 bases are a match to TRBD2. Germline values: CDR1 SGHTA, CDR2 FQGNSA. Trimming at V came to 5 bases and at J to 0 bases, leaving 6 bases not matched to a gene. This CDR3 is built from 17 residues. CDR3: CASSPRTSGKSTDTQYF. The CDR3 DNA follows: TGTGCCAGCAGCCCGCGGACTAGCGGGAAAAGCACAGATACGCAGTATTTT.

The chain carries TRBV15 and TRBJ1-5; D is unresolved. V was pared by 1 base and J by 0 bases, with 10 bases between. The CDR3 length is 16 residues. Germline values: CDR1 LNHNV, CDR2 YYDKDF (reference sequence). The CDR3 DNA reads TGTGCCACCAGCAGAGGTTCGGGTTTTAGCAATCAGCCCCAGCATTTT. It is translated as CATSRGSGFSNQPQHF. The full variable domain, rest sourced from reference TRBV15 and TRBJ1-5, is DAMVIQNPRYQVTQFGKPVTLSCSQTLNHNVMYWYQQKSSQAPKLLFHYYDKDFNNEADTPDNFQSRRPNTSFCFLDIRSPGLGDTAMYLCATSRGSGFSNQPQHFGDGTRLSIL.

This clone was seen a single time. This chain uses TRBV10-2 with TRBJ1-1; 9 positions agree with TRBD1. The CDR3 consists of 12 residues. V lost 10 bases, J lost 3 bases, and 3 bases stayed unmatched. The V gene's germline CDR1 is WSHSY and CDR2 SAAADI. DNA of the CDR3: TGCGCCACCGGACAGGGGTACACTGAAGCTTTCTTT. It translates to CATGQGYTEAFF.

The CDR3 DNA is TGTGCCAGCAGTTACTGGCCGACCGGGGAGCTGTTTTTT. This encodes CASSYWPTGELFF. The V call is TRBV6-5, the J call TRBJ2-2; no clear D gene. The CDR3 totals 13 residues. Germline CDR1 MNHEY, CDR2 SVGAGI. The V end lost 1 base, the J end lost 5 bases, and 5 bases lay between the germline ends.

The table lists this clone with a count of one. V gene TRBV5-1 combines with J gene TRBJ2-5; 8 bases are a match to TRBD2. V trimming: 0 bases; J trimming: 1 base; junction bases outside the gene matches: 2. Germline values: CDR1 SGHRS, CDR2 YFSETQ. The CDR3 contains 15 residues. CDR3 DNA: TGCGCCAGCAGCTTGGTAAGCGGGAGCCAAGAGACCCAGTACTTC. Its protein is CASSLVSGSQETQYF.

This chain connects TRBV30 to TRBJ1-3, with D possibly being TRBD1 (5 bases). Per the germline V gene, CDR1 is GTSNPN and CDR2 is SVGIG (reference sequence). V was cut by 0 bases and J by 0 bases, with 12 bases left in between. The CDR3 extends over 16 amino acids. CDR3 nucleotides: TGTGCCTGGAGTGTACTTTACAGGTCCTCTGGAAACACCATATATTTT. This codes for CAWSVLYRSSGNTIYF.

This clone has just one count. The chain links TRBV28 to TRBJ1-5, with TRBD1 matching 8 bases. V was clipped by 2 bases and J by 6 bases; unmatched bases: 6. The CDR3 has 15 residues. Germline-derived CDR1 and CDR2 are MDHEN and SYDVKM. The CDR3 region has the DNA TGTGCCAGCAGTTTAGGAGCAGGGGGCGTTCAGCCCCAGCATTTT. Its translation is CASSLGAGGVQPQHF.

The genes are TRBV5-1 and TRBJ2-1, with a tentative D call TRBD2 (5 bases). Per germline, CDR1 SGHRS and CDR2 YFSETQ. V shed 4 bases and J shed 0 bases, with 14 bases lying between them. This CDR3 region has 16 residues. In nucleotides, the CDR3 is TGCGCCAGCAGCCCATTTCGGGATGCCTCCTACAATGAGCAGTTCTTC. It translates to CASSPFRDASYNEQFF.

By share, this clone counts as medium-sized. CDR3 coding DNA: TGTGCCAGCAGTGAAGGGACAGGGCACACAGATACGCAGTATTTT. This gives the protein CASSEGTGHTDTQYF. The rearrangement links TRBV6-1 to TRBJ2-3; 8 positions agree with TRBD1. The CDR3 spans 15 residues. Germline values: CDR1 MNHNS, CDR2 SASEGT. Trimming removed 1 base from V and 2 bases from J; junction bases left unmatched: 2.

The chain uses TRBV5-4 and TRBJ1-5; D is perhaps TRBD1 (5 bases). Germline CDR1 reads SGHNT; CDR2 reads YYREEE (reference sequence). V was trimmed by 0 bases and J by 4 bases, leaving 11 bases between them. CDR3 length: 15 residues. The CDR3 bases are TGTGCCAGCAGCTTGGGGCAGGGCCCGAATCAGCCCCAGCATTTT. Translating it yields CASSLGQGPNQPQHF. The variable domain in full, with the rest retrieved from reference TRBV5-4 and TRBJ1-5, is ETGVTQSPTHLIKTRGQQVTLRCSSQSGHNTVSWYQQALGQGPQFIFQYYREEENGRGNFPPRFSGLQFPNYSSELNVNALELDDSALYLCASSLGQGPNQPQHFGDGTRLSIL.

The chain recombines TRBV27 with TRBJ2-5; TRBD1 aligns across 9 bases. Unmatched junction bases numbered 11, after V lost 2 bases and J lost 4 bases. Germline CDR1 reads MNHEY; CDR2 reads SMNVEV (reference sequence). CDR3 length: 17 residues. The CDR3 DNA sequence: TGTGCCAGCAGTTTAAAGGGACAGGGTACAAATGGAGAGACCCAGTACTTC. Translated: CASSLKGQGTNGETQYF.

This clone appeared a single time. This chain uses TRBV29-1 with TRBJ2-1; 7 positions agree with TRBD2. The CDR3 has 13 residues. The ends lost 5 bases at V and 6 bases at J; junction bases unmatched: 7. Germline V CDR1 and CDR2: SQVTM, ANQGSEA. CDR3 residues: CSVRRLAGNEQFF. CDR3 DNA sequence: TGCAGCGTTAGGCGACTAGCCGGCAATGAGCAGTTCTTC.

This clone has only one observation. This rearrangement joins TRBV30 to TRBJ2-2; 7 bases are shared with TRBD2. The V gene end was trimmed by 8 bases and the J gene end by 4 bases; junction bases not matched to a gene: 10. Germline-derived CDR1 and CDR2 are GTSNPN and SVGIG (reference sequence). This CDR3 is 14 amino acids long. CDR3 coding DNA: TGTGCCCATCCGGGTGGCGGGGGCACCGGGGAGCTGTTTTTT. It codes for CAHPGGGGTGELFF.

V is TRBV7-8 and J is TRBJ1-1; D is unresolved. CDR1 is SGHVS, CDR2 FQNEAQ, per germline. Trimming stripped 3 bases from V and 5 bases from J, with 13 bases between. CDR3 size: 14 residues. The CDR3 nucleotides read TGTGCCAGCAGCTTGGAGGCCCGAGGGACTGAAGCTTTCTTT. Its protein product is CASSLEARGTEAFF.

The chain is built from TRBV11-2 and TRBJ2-1, with 13 bases matching TRBD2. J was trimmed by 5 bases and V by 5 bases; bases with no gene match: 3. The CDR3 is 15 amino acids. Germline V gene sequence: CDR1 SGHAT, CDR2 FQNNGV. CDR3 nucleotide sequence: TGTGCCAGCAGCCTACTAGCGGGGGGGCACAATGAGCAGTTCTTC. Translated: CASSLLAGGHNEQFF.

The chain is built from TRBV29-1 and TRBJ2-7, with D tentatively TRBD2 (6 bases). V lost 6 bases and J 3 bases, leaving 12 bases between the germline ends. CDR1 SQVTM and CDR2 ANQGSEA come from the germline V gene. The CDR3 length is 12 residues. The CDR3 here is CSVHSGVYEQYF. The CDR3, as DNA: TGCAGCGTCCATAGCGGAGTCTACGAGCAGTACTTC.

V usage is TRBV27 and J usage is TRBJ2-3; the D gene is possibly TRBD1 (5 bases). V gave up 1 base and J gave up 4 bases, with 9 bases separating them. The germline CDR1 and CDR2 sequences are MNHEY and SMNVEV (reference sequence). CDR3 length equals 14 residues. The CDR3 DNA is TGTGCCAGCAGTTTATTTGACAGTTCAGATACGCAGTATTTT. It translates to CASSLFDSSDTQYF.

J is TRBJ2-1 and V is TRBV9, with a weak D call TRBD2 (6 bases). The CDR3 sequence is 15 residues long. V lost 2 bases to trimming and J lost 5 bases, with 14 bases between them. The germline V gene has CDR1 SGDLS and CDR2 YYNGEE. CDR3 in amino acids: CASSVWDGGHNEQFF. The CDR3 DNA reads as TGTGCCAGCAGCGTGTGGGACGGGGGTCACAATGAGCAGTTCTTC.

This rearrangement joins TRBV10-3 to TRBJ2-1, with 11 bases identical to TRBD2. With 3 bases clipped from V and 8 bases from J, the junction kept 6 bases outside the gene matches. The germline CDR1 and CDR2 sequences are ENHRY and SYGVKD. The CDR3 has 15 amino acids. CDR3 protein: CAISEGSGRVYEQFF. The CDR3 DNA is TGTGCCATCAGTGAAGGTAGCGGGAGGGTCTATGAGCAGTTCTTC.

The V and J genes are TRBV7-2 and TRBJ1-1; 11 positions match TRBD1. CDR1 and CDR2 (germline): SGHTA, FQGNSA. V was pared by 4 bases and J by 3 bases, with 1 base of the junction left unmatched. The CDR3 loop spans 14 amino acids. The CDR3 coding sequence is TGTGCCAGCAGCTCGGACAGGGGGCACACTGAAGCTTTCTTT. This codes for CASSSDRGHTEAFF.

In its sample, this clone was seen a few times. This rearrangement joins TRBV27 to TRBJ1-2; 8 nucleotides line up with TRBD1. This CDR3 region has 14 residues. Germline V gene sequence: CDR1 MNHEY, CDR2 SMNVEV (reference sequence). After removal of 5 bases from V and 4 bases from J, the junction contained 6 bases not matched to a gene. Written as DNA, the CDR3 is TGTGCCAGCAGTCCCAGGGGGCAGGTCTATGGCTACACCTTC. Translated: CASSPRGQVYGYTF.

In its sample, this clone was seen a few times. The genes are TRBV6-1 and TRBJ1-5, with D hard to call. CDR3 length equals 14 residues. The germline V and J ends were trimmed by 1 base and 4 bases, with 8 bases remaining between them. Germline CDR1 is MNHNS and CDR2 is SASEGT. The CDR3 region has the DNA TGTGCCAGCAGTGAAGATAGGGAGAATCAGCCCCAGCATTTT. It encodes CASSEDRENQPQHF.

The genes are TRBV6-4 and TRBJ1-1, with a weak D call TRBD1 (5 bases). Trimming removed 6 bases at V and 4 bases at J, with 12 bases between. The CDR3 runs 13 residues. Germline V CDR1 and CDR2: MRHNA, SNTAGT. CDR3 residues: CASRQTDGTEAFF. The CDR3 DNA sequence: TGTGCCAGCAGGCAGACAGATGGCACTGAAGCTTTCTTT.

This clone has at least ten counts. The chain couples TRBV6-1 to TRBJ2-5; 11 bases match TRBD2. The length of the CDR3 is 17 residues. Trimming at V came to 1 base and at J to 2 bases, leaving 6 bases not matched to a gene. Germline CDR1 reads MNHNS; CDR2 reads SASEGT. In DNA, the CDR3 is TGTGCCAGCAGTGAAGGCGTGGTAGCGGGGGGGCAAGAGACCCAGTACTTC. Encoded protein: CASSEGVVAGGQETQYF.

V and J are TRBV15 and TRBJ2-1, with 7 positions matching TRBD2. The CDR3 consists of 15 residues. V trimming: 5 bases; J trimming: 7 bases; junction bases outside the gene matches: 11. CDR1 is LNHNV, CDR2 YYDKDF, per germline (reference sequence). Here the CDR3 DNA reads TGTGCCACCAGCTCCAGCGGGGCCCCCCGGAATGAGCAGTTCTTC. Protein product: CATSSSGAPRNEQFF. Based on the CDR3 plus reference TRBV15 and TRBJ2-1, the full variable domain is DAMVIQNPRYQVTQFGKPVTLSCSQTLNHNVMYWYQQKSSQAPKLLFHYYDKDFNNEADTPDNFQSRRPNTSFCFLDIRSPGLGDTAMYLCATSSSGAPRNEQFFGPGTRLTVL.

This chain connects TRBV7-2 to TRBJ2-5; 13 nucleotides align to TRBD2. V was pared by 1 base and J by 5 bases, with 10 bases of the junction left unmatched. The germline V gene encodes CDR1 SGHTA and CDR2 FQGNSA. CDR3 size: 18 residues. In nucleotides, the CDR3 is TGTGCCAGCAGCTTAGAGCTGAGACTAGCGGGGGGTCGGGAGACCCAGTACTTC. Translation: CASSLELRLAGGRETQYF.

This chain links TRBV30 with TRBJ2-2, with 10 positions matching TRBD2. Germline trimming cut 4 bases from V and 1 base from J; bases unmatched to any gene: 6. Per the germline V gene, CDR1 is GTSNPN and CDR2 is SVGIG (reference sequence). This CDR3 contains 16 residues. CDR3 residues: CAWTSGSWVNTGELFF. The CDR3 DNA reads as TGTGCCTGGACTAGCGGGAGTTGGGTGAACACCGGGGAGCTGTTTTTT.

The V and J genes are TRBV19 and TRBJ1-2, with 9 bases identical to TRBD1. Germline V gene data show CDR1 as LNHDA and CDR2 as SQIVND (reference sequence). The CDR3 covers 15 residues. V shed 8 bases and J 3 bases; nucleotides not matched to a gene: 10. The CDR3 spells CASRTTGGFDYGYTF. In nucleotides, the CDR3 is TGTGCCAGTCGGACGACAGGGGGATTTGACTATGGCTACACCTTC.

The chain is built from TRBV28 and TRBJ2-5; D unclear. Trimming removed 3 bases from V and 1 base from J, with 9 bases in between. This CDR3 spans 14 amino acids. In germline, CDR1 is MDHEN, CDR2 SYDVKM. CDR3 residues: CASSFDRVQETQYF. The CDR3 region has the DNA TGTGCCAGCAGTTTCGACCGGGTCCAAGAGACCCAGTACTTC.